Included here is one TCR beta chain sequence, with context. This may come from a read error, since a much larger clone is one base off. Blood RNA originated from unsorted whole blood, with germline DNA additionally extracted. Sampling before surgery obtained roughly 3.8 milliliters of peripheral blood. The template, around 540 ng total RNA, yielded TCR beta cDNA made with a constant-region primer. Modified slightly, ARM-PCR produced TCR beta libraries over three nested multiplex PCR rounds. TRBV1-TRBV30 forward primers and a C-beta reverse primer were used in the first two PCR rounds, which each ran for about 11 cycles. TCRdb independently ran MiXCR on the multiplex PCR reads; one entry per CDR3 protein. The data hold fewer than 400,000 distinct CDR3 sequences, with approximately 60% observed a single time. The CDR3 loop spans 15 amino acids. Germline V gene lookup returns CDR1 SQVTM and CDR2 ANQGSEA. Trimming stripped 0 bases from V and 4 bases from J, with 15 bases between.

These data come from a study of tumor-infiltrating lymphocytes in primary liver carcinoma. Study summary: The study included patients who were men and women aged 30 to 69 years. Tumors, staged T1-T3 N0M0, spanned roughly 4 to 10 cm. Tissue type made little difference to sample yields of roughly 3.65 to 7.13 million productive TCRbeta reads.

The genes are TRBV29-1 and TRBJ1-1; D gene unclear. Sequences were obtained from peripheral blood. The TCR comes from a man aged 35 to 55 with primary liver carcinoma and hepatitis B virus infection. In nucleotides, the CDR3 is TGCAGCGTTGAAGATCGCGCATGGGCGGGCACTGAAGCTTTCTTT. Its protein is CSVEDRAWAGTEAFF.